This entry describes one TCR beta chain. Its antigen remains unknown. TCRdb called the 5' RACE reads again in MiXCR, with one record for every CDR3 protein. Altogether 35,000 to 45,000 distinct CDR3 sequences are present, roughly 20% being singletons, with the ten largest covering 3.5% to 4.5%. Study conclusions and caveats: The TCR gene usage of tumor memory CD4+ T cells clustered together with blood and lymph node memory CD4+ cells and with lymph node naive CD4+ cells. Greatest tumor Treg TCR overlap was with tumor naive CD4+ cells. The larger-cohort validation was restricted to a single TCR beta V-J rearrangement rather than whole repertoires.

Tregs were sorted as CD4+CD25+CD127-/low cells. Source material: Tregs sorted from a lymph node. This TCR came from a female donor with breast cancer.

This chain's CDR3 is CASSLGQGTGQGLREEETQYF. The CDR3 DNA reads TGCGCCAGCAGCTTGGGTCAGGGGACAGGACAGGGGTTGCGGGAAGAAGAGACCCAGTACTTC. The chain couples TRBV5-1 to TRBJ2-5; 9 nucleotides align to TRBD1. J gave up 3 bases and V 0 bases, and 21 bases lay outside the gene matches. Germline V gives CDR1 SGHRS, CDR2 YFSETQ. The CDR3 has 21 amino acids.